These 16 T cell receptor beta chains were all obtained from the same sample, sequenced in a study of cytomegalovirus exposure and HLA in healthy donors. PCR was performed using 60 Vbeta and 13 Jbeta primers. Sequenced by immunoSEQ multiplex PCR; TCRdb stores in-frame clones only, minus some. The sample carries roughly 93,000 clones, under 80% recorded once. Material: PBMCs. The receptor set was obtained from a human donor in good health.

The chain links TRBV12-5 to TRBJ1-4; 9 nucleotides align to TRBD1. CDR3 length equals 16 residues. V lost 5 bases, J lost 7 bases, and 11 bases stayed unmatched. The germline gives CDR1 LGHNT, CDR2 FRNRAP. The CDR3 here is CASGLILGTGREKLFF. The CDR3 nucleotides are TGTGCTAGTGGTCTAATCCTCGGGACAGGGCGTGAAAAACTGTTTTTT.

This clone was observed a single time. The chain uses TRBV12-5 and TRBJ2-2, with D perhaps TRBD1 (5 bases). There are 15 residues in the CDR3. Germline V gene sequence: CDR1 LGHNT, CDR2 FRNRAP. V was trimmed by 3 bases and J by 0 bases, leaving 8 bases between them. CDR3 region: CASGLAGTNTGELFF. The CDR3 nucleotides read TGTGCTAGTGGTTTAGCAGGGACGAACACCGGGGAGCTGTTTTTT.

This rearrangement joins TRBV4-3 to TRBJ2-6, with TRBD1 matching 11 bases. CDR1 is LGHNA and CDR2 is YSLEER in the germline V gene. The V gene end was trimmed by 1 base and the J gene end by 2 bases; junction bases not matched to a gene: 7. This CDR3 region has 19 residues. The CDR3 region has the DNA TGCGCCAGCAGCCAAGCTTTAGGACAGGGGGCTGCTGGGGCCAACGTCCTGACTTTC. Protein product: CASSQALGQGAAGANVLTF.

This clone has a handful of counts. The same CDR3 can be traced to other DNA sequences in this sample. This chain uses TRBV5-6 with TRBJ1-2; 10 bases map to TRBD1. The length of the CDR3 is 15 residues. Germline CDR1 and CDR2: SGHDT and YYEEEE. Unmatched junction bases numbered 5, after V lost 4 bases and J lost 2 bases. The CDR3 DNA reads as TGTGCCAGCAGCCTCGGACAGGGGGTGAACTATGGCTACACCTTC. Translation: CASSLGQGVNYGYTF. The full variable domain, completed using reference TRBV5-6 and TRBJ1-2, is DAGVTQSPTHLIKTRGQQVTLRCSPKSGHDTVSWYQQALGQGPQFIFQYYEEEERQRGNFPDRFSGHQFPNYSSELNVNALLLGDSALYLCASSLGQGVNYGYTFGSGTRLTVV.

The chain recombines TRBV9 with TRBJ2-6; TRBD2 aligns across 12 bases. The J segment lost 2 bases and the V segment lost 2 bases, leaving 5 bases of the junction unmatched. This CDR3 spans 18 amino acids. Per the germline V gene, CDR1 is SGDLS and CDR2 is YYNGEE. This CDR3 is CASSVLAGGPAGANVLTF. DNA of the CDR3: TGTGCCAGCAGCGTGCTAGCGGGGGGGCCGGCTGGGGCCAACGTCCTGACTTTC.

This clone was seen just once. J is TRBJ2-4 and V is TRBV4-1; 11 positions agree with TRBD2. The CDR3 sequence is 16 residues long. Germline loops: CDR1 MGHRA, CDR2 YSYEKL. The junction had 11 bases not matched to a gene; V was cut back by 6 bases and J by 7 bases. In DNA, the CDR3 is TGCGCCAGCAGTGTGGCTAGCGGGGGGTTATTGAACATTCAGTACTTC. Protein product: CASSVASGGLLNIQYF.

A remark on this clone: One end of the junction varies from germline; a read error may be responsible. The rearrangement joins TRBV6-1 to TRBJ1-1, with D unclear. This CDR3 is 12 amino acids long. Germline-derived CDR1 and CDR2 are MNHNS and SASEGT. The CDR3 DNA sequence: TGTGCCAGCAGTGAAGCGAGGACTGAGGCTTTCTTT. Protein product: CASSEARTEAFF.

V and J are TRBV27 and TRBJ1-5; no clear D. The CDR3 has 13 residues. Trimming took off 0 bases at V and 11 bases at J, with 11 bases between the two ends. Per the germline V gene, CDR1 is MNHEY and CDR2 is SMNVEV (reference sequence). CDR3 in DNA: TGTGCCAGCAGTTTATCGAACGGGAGGGCCCAGCATTTT. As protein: CASSLSNGRAQHF.

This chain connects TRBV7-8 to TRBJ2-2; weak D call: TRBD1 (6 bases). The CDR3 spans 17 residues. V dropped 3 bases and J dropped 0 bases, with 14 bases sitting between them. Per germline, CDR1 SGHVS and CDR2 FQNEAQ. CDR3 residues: CASSFDRTAANTGELFF. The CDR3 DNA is TGTGCCAGCAGCTTCGATAGGACAGCCGCGAACACCGGGGAGCTGTTTTTT.

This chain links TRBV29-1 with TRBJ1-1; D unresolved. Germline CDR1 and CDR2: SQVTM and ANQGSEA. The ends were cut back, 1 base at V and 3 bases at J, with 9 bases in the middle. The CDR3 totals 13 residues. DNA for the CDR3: TGCAGCGTTGAAGTAGTTGTTGACACTGAAGCTTTCTTT. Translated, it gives CSVEVVVDTEAFF. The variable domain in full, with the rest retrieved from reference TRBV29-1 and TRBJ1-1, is SAVISQKPSRDICQRGTSLTIQCQVDSQVTMMFWYRQQPGQSLTLIATANQGSEATYESGFVIDKFPISRPNLTFSTLTVSNMSPEDSSIYLCSVEVVVDTEAFFGQGTRLTVV.

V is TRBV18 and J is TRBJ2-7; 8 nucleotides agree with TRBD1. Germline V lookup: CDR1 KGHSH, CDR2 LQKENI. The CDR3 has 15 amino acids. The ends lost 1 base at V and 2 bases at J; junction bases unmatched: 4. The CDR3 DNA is TGTGCCAGCTCACCACTAGGACAGGGACCCTACGAGCAGTACTTC. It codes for CASSPLGQGPYEQYF. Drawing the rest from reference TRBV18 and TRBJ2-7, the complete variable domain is NAGVMQNPRHLVRRRGQEARLRCSPMKGHSHVYWYRQLPEEGLKFMVYLQKENIIDESGMPKERFSAEFPKEGPSILRIQQVVRGDSAAYFCASSPLGQGPYEQYFGPGTRLTVT.

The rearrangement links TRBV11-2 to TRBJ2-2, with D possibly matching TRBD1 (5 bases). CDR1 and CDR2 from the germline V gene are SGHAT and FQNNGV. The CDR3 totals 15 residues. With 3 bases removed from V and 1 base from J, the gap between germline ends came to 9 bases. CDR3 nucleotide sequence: TGTGCCAGCAGCTTGCGACAGATGAACACCGGGGAGCTGTTTTTT. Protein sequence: CASSLRQMNTGELFF.

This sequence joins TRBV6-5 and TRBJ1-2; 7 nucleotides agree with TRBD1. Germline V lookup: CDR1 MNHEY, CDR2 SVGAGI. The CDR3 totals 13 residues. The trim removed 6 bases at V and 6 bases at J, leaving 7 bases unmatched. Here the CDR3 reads CASRPGTDHGYTF. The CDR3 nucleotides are TGTGCCAGCAGACCCGGGACAGATCATGGCTACACCTTC.

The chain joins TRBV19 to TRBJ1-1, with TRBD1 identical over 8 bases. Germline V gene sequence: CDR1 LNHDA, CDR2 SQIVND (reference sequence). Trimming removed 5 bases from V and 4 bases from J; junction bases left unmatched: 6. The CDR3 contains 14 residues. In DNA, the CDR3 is TGTGCCAGTAGTTCCTATGACAGGGGCACTGAAGCTTTCTTT. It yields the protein CASSSYDRGTEAFF.

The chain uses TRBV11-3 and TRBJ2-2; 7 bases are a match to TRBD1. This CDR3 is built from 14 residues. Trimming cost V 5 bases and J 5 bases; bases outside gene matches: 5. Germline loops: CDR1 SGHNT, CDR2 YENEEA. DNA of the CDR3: TGTGCCAGCAGCAAAAGCAGGGGGACCGGGGAGCTGTTTTTT. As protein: CASSKSRGTGELFF.

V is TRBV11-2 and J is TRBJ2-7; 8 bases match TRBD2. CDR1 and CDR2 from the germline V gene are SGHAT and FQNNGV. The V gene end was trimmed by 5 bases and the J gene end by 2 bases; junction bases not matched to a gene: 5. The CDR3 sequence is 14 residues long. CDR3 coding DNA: TGTGCCAGCAGCCGGGGGGGTCGGACCTACGAGCAGTACTTC. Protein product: CASSRGGRTYEQYF.